This TCR beta chain was captured by sequencing in a study of radiation and T cells in renal cell carcinoma. Regarding the study as a whole: Baseline intratumoral clonotype presence is unknown without pretreatment biopsies.

Time point described: blood 2 weeks post-SBRT. The treatment is: 15 Gy SBRT to primary tumor, nephrectomy 4 weeks later. Serial blood draws occurred at baseline and 2 and 4 weeks post-SBRT. The tumor was a clear cell renal cell carcinoma. The trim removed 3 bases at V and 5 bases at J, leaving 0 bases unmatched. Germline V gives CDR1 KGHSH, CDR2 LQKENI. CDR3 length: 12 amino acids. To note about this clone: Its antigen is not identified.

This table comes from immunoSEQ multiplex PCR, and its TCRdb copy is limited to in-frame clones, with some not included. The table has more than 150,000 clones, roughly 87% seen once. The chain couples TRBV18 to TRBJ2-7; 8 bases are a match to TRBD1. This TCR came from a woman aged 45-60 years with renal cell carcinoma. Sample: blood, taken from a patient whose treatment included radiotherapy and nephrectomy. As DNA, the CDR3 is TGTGCCAGCTCACCGGACAGGGACGAGCAGTACTTC. Residues: CASSPDRDEQYF. The whole variable domain, filled in from reference TRBV18 and TRBJ2-7, reads NAGVMQNPRHLVRRRGQEARLRCSPMKGHSHVYWYRQLPEEGLKFMVYLQKENIIDESGMPKERFSAEFPKEGPSILRIQQVVRGDSAAYFCASSPDRDEQYFGPGTRLTVT.